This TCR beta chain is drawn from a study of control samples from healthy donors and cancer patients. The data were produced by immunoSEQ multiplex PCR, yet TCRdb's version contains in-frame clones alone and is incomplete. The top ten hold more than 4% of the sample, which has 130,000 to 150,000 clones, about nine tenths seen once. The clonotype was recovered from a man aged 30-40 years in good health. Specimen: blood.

The CDR3 coding sequence is TGTGCCAGCAGCCCCACGCAGGGGTCCGTTACTGAAGCTTTCTTT. Translated, it gives CASSPTQGSVTEAFF. The rearrangement uses TRBV7-3 and TRBJ1-1; TRBD1 is a possible D gene (6 bases). Deletions cut 5 bases from V and 5 bases from J, with 18 bases between. CDR1 and CDR2 from the germline V gene are SGHTA and FQGTGA. CDR3 length equals 15 residues.